This T cell receptor (beta chain) was documented in a study of graft-versus-host responses after intestinal transplantation. Clones were read by immunoSEQ multiplex PCR, and TCRdb kept only the in-frame ones, dropping some. The sample consists of about 90,000 clones, 90% to 95% of them appearing once. Per germline, CDR1 SEHNR and CDR2 FQNEAQ (reference sequence). CDR3 length: 18 amino acids. With V trimmed by 1 base and J by 0 bases, 7 bases remained unmatched. About this clone itself: The antigen is unknown.

The chain has TRBV7-9 and TRBJ2-2; 8 nucleotides line up with TRBD1. This sample comprised unstimulated CD8+ T cells sorted from spleen or lymph node cells, obtained before intestinal transplant. This receptor was obtained from a human donor who received an intestinal transplant. Here the CDR3 DNA reads TGTGCCAGCAGCTTAGTGGGGACAGGCCTCGCGAACACCGGGGAGCTGTTTTTT. This translates into CASSLVGTGLANTGELFF. Drawing the rest from reference TRBV7-9 and TRBJ2-2, the complete variable domain is DTGVSQNPRHKITKRGQNVTFRCDPISEHNRLYWYRQTLGQGPEFLTYFQNEAQLEKSRLLSDRFSAERPKGSFSTLEIQRTEQGDSAMYLCASSLVGTGLANTGELFFGEGSRLTVL.